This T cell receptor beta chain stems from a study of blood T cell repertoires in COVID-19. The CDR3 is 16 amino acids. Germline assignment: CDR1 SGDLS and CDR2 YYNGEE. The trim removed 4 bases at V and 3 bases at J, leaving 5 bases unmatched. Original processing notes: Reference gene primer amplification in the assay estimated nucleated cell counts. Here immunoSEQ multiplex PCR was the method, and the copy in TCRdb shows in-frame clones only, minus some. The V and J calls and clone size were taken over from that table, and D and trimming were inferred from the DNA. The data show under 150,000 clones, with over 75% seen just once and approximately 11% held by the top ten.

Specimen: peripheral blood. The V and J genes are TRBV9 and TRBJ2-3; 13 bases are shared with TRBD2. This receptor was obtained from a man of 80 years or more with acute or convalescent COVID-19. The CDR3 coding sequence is TGTGCCAGCAGCCCCCGGACTAGCGGGAGTACAGATACGCAGTATTTT. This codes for CASSPRTSGSTDTQYF. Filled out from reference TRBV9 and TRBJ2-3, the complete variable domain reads DSGVTQTPKHLITATGQRVTLRCSPRSGDLSVYWYQQSLDQGLQFLIQYYNGEERAKGNILERFSAQQFPDLHSELNLSSLELGDSALYFCASSPRTSGSTDTQYFGPGTRLTVL.